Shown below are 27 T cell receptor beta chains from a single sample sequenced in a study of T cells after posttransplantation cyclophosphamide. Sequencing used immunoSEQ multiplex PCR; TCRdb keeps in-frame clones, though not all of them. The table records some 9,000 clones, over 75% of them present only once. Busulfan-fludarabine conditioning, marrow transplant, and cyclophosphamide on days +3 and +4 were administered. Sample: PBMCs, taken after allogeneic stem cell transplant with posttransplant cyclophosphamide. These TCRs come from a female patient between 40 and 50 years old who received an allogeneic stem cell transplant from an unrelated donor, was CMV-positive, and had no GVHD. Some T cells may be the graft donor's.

The CDR3 region has the DNA TGTGCCAGCTGGGACAGCCTCACAGATACGCAGTATTTT. Translating gives CASWDSLTDTQYF. V usage is TRBV2 and J usage is TRBJ2-3, with TRBD1 matching over 7 bases. CDR3 length: 13 residues. Trimming cost V 8 bases and J 2 bases; bases outside gene matches: 4. Per the germline V gene, CDR1 is SNHLY and CDR2 is FYNNEI.

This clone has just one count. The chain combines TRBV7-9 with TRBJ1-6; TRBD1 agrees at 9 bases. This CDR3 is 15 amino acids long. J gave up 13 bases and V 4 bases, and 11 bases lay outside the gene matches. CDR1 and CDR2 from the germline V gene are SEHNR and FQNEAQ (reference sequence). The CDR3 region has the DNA TGTGCCAGCAGCTCTATACAGGGGGCTACAAATCCCCTCCACTTT. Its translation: CASSSIQGATNPLHF. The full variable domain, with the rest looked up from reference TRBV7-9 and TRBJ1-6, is DTGVSQNPRHKITKRGQNVTFRCDPISEHNRLYWYRQTLGQGPEFLTYFQNEAQLEKSRLLSDRFSAERPKGSFSTLEIQRTEQGDSAMYLCASSSIQGATNPLHFGNGTRLTVT.

Here the CDR3 DNA reads TGTGCCAGCAGCCGAACCTACGCTTTGTATGAGACCCAGTACTTC. Encoded protein: CASSRTYALYETQYF. The genes are TRBV25-1 and TRBJ2-5; D ambiguous. V dropped 6 bases and J dropped 5 bases, with 19 bases sitting between them. This CDR3 region has 15 residues. Germline V lookup: CDR1 MGHDK, CDR2 SYGVNS. The full variable domain, completed using reference TRBV25-1 and TRBJ2-5, is EADIYQTPRYLVIGTGKKITLECSQTMGHDKMYWYQQDPGMELHLIHYSYGVNSTEKGDLSSESTVSRIRTEHFPLTLESARPSHTSQYLCASSRTYALYETQYFGPGTRLLVL.

CDR3 bases: TGTGCCAGCAGCTTGGGGCTAGCGGGGGGGTACGAGCAGTACTTC. This codes for CASSLGLAGGYEQYF. The gene calls are TRBV5-4 and TRBJ2-7, with TRBD2 matching 12 bases. V trimming: 0 bases; J trimming: 4 bases; junction bases outside the gene matches: 2. Germline CDR1 and CDR2: SGHNT and YYREEE (reference sequence). This CDR3 spans 15 amino acids.

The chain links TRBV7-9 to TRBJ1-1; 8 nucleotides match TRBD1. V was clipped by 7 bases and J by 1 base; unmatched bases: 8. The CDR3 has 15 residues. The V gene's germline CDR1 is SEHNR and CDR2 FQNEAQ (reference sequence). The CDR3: CASTGTGVRNTEAFF. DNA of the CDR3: TGTGCCAGCACCGGGACAGGCGTGAGGAACACTGAAGCTTTCTTT.

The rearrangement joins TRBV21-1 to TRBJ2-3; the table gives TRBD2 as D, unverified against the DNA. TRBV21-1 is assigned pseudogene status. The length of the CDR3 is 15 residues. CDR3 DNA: TGTGCCAGCAGCAAAGGGGCGGGGAGGGCAGATACGCAGTATTTT. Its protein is CASSKGAGRADTQYF.

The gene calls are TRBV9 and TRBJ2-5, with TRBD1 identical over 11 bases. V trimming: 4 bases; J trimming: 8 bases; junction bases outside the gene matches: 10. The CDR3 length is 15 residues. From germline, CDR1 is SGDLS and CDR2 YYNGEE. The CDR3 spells CASSSTTGTGGTQYF. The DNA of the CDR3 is TGTGCCAGCAGCTCAACCACCGGGACAGGGGGTACCCAGTACTTC.

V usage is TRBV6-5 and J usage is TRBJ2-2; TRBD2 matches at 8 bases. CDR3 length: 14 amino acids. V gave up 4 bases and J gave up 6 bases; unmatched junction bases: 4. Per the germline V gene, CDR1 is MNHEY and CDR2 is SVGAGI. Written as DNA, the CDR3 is TGTGCCAGCAGTTCCCGGCGGGGGGCCGGGGAGCTGTTTTTT. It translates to CASSSRRGAGELFF.

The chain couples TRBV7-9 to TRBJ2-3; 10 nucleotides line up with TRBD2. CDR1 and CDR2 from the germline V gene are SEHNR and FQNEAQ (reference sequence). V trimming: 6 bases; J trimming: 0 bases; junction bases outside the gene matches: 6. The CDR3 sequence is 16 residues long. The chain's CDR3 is CASSSLAGVSTDTQYF. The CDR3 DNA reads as TGTGCCAGCAGTTCGCTAGCGGGGGTGAGCACAGATACGCAGTATTTT.

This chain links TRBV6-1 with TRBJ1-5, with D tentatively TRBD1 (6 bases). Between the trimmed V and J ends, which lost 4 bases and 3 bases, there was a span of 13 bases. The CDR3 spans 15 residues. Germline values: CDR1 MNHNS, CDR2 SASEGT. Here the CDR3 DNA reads TGTGCCAGCAGTGCCTCCGGACAGAACAATCAGCCCCAGCATTTT. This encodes CASSASGQNNQPQHF.

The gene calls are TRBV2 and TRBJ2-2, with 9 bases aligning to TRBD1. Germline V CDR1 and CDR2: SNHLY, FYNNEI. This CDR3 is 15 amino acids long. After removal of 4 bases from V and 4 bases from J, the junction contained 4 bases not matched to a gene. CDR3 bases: TGTGCCAGCAGTGGACGGACAGGGGTCACCGGGGAGCTGTTTTTT. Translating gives CASSGRTGVTGELFF.

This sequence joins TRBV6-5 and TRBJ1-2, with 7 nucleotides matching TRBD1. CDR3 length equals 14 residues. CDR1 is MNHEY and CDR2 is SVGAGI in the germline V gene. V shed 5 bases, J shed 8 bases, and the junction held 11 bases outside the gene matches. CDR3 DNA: TGTGCCAGCAGTCAATCGACAGGGTTAGGAGGCTACACCTTC. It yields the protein CASSQSTGLGGYTF.

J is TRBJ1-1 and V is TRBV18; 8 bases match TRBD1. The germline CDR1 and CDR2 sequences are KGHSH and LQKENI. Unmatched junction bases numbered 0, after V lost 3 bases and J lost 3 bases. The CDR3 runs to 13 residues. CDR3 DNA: TGTGCCAGCTCACCGGACAGGGACACTGAAGCTTTCTTT. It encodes CASSPDRDTEAFF.

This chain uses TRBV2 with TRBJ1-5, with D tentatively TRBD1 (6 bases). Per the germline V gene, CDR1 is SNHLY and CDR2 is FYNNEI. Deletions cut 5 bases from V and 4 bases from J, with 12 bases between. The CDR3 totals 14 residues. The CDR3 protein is CASSRSRGNQPQHF. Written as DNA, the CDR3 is TGTGCCAGCAGTCGTAGCAGGGGAAATCAGCCCCAGCATTTT.

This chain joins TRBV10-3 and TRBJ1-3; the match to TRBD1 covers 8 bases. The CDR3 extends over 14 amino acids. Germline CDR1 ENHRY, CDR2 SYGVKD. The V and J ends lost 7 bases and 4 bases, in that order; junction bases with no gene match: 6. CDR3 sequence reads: CAITRQGPGNTIYF. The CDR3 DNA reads TGTGCCATCACCAGACAGGGGCCAGGAAACACCATATATTTT.

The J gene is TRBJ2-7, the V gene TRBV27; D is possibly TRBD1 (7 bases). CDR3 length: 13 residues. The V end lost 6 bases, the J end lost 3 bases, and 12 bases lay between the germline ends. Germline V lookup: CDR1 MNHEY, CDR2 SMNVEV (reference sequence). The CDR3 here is CASRGGQFYEQYF. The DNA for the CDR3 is TGTGCCAGCAGGGGGGGACAGTTCTACGAGCAGTACTTC.

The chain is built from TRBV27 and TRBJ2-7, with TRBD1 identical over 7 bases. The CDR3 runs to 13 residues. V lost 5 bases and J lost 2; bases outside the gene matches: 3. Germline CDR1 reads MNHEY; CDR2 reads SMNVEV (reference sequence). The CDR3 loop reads CASSTRGTYEQYF. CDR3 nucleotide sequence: TGTGCCAGCAGTACCAGGGGGACCTACGAGCAGTACTTC.

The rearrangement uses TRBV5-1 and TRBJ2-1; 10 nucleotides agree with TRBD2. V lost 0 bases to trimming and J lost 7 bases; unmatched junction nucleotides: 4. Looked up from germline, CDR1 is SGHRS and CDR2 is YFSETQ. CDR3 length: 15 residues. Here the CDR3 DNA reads TGCGCCAGCAGCTTGGAGGGACTAGCGTTGAATGAGCAGTTCTTC. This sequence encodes CASSLEGLALNEQFF.

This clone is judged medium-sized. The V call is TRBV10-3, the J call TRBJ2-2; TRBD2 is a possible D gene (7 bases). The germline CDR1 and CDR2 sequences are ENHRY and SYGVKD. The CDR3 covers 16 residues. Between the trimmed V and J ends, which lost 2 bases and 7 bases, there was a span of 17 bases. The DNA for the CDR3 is TGTGCCATCAGTGAGAGGGACGGGGGGCTTGGCGGGGAGCTGTTTTTT. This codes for CAISERDGGLGGELFF.

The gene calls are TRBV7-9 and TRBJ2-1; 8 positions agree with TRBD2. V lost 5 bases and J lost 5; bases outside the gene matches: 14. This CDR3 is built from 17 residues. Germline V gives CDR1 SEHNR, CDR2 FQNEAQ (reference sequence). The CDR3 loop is CASSGTSGGPFDNEQFF. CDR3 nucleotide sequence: TGTGCCAGCAGCGGCACTAGCGGAGGCCCTTTCGACAATGAGCAGTTCTTC. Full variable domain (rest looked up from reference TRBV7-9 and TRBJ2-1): DTGVSQNPRHKITKRGQNVTFRCDPISEHNRLYWYRQTLGQGPEFLTYFQNEAQLEKSRLLSDRFSAERPKGSFSTLEIQRTEQGDSAMYLCASSGTSGGPFDNEQFFGPGTRLTVL.

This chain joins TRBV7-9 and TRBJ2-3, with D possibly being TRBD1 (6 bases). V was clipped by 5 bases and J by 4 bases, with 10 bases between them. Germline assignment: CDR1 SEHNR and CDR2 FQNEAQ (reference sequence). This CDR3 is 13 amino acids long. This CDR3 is CASSPRGPDTQYF. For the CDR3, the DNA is TGTGCCAGCAGCCCCAGGGGTCCAGATACGCAGTATTTT.

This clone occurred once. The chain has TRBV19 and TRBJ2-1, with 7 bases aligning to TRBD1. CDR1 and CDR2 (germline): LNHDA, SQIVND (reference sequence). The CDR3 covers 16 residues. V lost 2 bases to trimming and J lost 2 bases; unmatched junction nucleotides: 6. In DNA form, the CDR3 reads TGTGCCAGTAGTATACTCACAGGGGCGACCTACAATGAGCAGTTCTTC. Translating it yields CASSILTGATYNEQFF.

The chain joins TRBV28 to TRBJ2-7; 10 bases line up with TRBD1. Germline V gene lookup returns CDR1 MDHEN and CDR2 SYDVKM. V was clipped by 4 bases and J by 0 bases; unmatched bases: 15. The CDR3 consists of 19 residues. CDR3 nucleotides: TGTGCCAGCAGTTCCCCTCCCGGGACAGGGGACACGAGCTCCTACGAGCAGTACTTC. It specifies CASSSPPGTGDTSSYEQYF.

The CDR3, as DNA: TGCAGCGTTTCGCGGACTAGCGGGGGGGCCGGGGTAGACATTCAGTACTTC. Translated: CSVSRTSGGAGVDIQYF. The chain is built from TRBV29-1 and TRBJ2-4; 15 nucleotides match TRBD2. Germline V CDR1 and CDR2: SQVTM, ANQGSEA. V lost 5 bases to trimming and J lost 8 bases; unmatched junction nucleotides: 13. The CDR3 consists of 17 residues. Based on the CDR3 plus reference TRBV29-1 and TRBJ2-4, the full variable domain is SAVISQKPSRDICQRGTSLTIQCQVDSQVTMMFWYRQQPGQSLTLIATANQGSEATYESGFVIDKFPISRPNLTFSTLTVSNMSPEDSSIYLCSVSRTSGGAGVDIQYFGAGTRLSVL.

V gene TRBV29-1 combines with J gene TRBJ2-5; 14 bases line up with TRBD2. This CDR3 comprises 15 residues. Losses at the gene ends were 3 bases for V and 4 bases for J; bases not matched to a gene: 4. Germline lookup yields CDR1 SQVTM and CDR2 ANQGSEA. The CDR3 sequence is CSVEGLAGVAETQYF. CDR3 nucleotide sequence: TGCAGCGTTGAGGGACTAGCGGGGGTGGCAGAGACCCAGTACTTC.

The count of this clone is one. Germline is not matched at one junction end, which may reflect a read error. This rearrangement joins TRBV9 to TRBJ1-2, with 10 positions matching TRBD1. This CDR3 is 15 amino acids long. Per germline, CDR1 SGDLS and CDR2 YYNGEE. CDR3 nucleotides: TGTGCCGGCAGCGCGGGACAGGGGTGGGTTTATGGCTACACCTTC. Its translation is CAGSAGQGWVYGYTF.

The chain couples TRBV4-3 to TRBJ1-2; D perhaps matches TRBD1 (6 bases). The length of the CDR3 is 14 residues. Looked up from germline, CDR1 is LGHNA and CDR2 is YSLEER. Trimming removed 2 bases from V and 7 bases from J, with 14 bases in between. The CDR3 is CASSQPGPRGGYTF. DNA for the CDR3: TGCGCCAGCAGCCAACCTGGGCCCAGGGGTGGCTACACCTTC.